The TCR beta chain under discussion was sequenced for a study of identical twins. Whole-study findings and limits: When twins shared out-of-frame alpha sequences, those sequences had excess low generation probability. Models came in too low on out-of-frame TCR alpha sharing in monozygotic twins.

This clonotype was observed a few times. What it recognizes is unknown. Trimming removed 0 bases at V and 4 bases at J, with 15 bases between. The CDR3 has 17 amino acids. One entry per CDR3 protein results from TCRdb running MiXCR on the 5' RACE reads. Of hundreds of thousands of distinct CDR3 sequences listed, about 12% are singletons. These same records also appear under a second study, on yellow fever vaccine responses in identical twins.

Source material: PBMCs. The chain links TRBV12-3 or TRBV12-4 to TRBJ2-2; D possibly corresponds to TRBD2 (5 bases). The sequence derives from a woman aged 18-30 years in good health. The CDR3 loop is CASSLAGGRRGTGELFF. The CDR3 DNA sequence: TGTGCCAGCAGTTTAGCGGGTGGCCGCCGGGGCACCGGGGAGCTGTTTTTT.